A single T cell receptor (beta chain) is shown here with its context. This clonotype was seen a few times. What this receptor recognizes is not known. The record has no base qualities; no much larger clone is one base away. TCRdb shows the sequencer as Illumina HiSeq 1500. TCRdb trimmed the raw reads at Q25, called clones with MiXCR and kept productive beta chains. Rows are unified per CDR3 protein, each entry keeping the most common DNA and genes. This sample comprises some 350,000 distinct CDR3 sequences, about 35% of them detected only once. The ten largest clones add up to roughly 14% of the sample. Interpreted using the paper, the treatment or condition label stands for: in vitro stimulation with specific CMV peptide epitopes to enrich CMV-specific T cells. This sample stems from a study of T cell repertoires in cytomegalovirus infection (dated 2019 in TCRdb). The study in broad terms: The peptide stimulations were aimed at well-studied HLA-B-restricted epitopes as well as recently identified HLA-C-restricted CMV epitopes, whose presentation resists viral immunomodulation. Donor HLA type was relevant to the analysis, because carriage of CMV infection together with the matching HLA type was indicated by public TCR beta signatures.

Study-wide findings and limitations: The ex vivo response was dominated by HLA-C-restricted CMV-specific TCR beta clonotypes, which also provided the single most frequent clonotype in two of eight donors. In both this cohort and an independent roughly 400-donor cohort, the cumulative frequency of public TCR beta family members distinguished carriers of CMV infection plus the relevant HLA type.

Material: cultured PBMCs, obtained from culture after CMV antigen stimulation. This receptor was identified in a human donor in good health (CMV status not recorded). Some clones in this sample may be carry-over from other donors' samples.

The CDR3 corresponds to CASSSPLGGRANYEQYF. The sequenced DNA is TGTGCCAGCAGTTCCCCCCTAGGGGGACGAGCGAACTACGAGCAGTACTTC. The chain couples TRBV28 to TRBJ2-7, with TRBD1 tentatively as D gene (6 bases match). Trimming removed 4 bases from V and 3 bases from J, leaving 22 bases between the germline ends. From the cysteine up to the phenylalanine, the CDR3 has a length of 17 residues. Of the read, only the CDR3 DNA is kept; its 51 bases are in frame from base 1. The germline V gene provides CDR1 MDHEN and CDR2 SYDVKM.